What follows are 5 T cell receptor beta chains derived from one specimen sequenced in a study of shared clonotypes between healthy human individuals (TCRdb year 2020). CD8 naive samples consisted of CD45RO-negative cells that were positively selected for CCR7, yielding a CD45RA+CCR7+ population without TemRA cells. The receptor library was made with the immunoSEQ multiplex PCR assay. Imported from immuneACCESS, the table was reduced by TCRdb to in-frame sequences with V and J called. These copies leave out some clones; in studies compared against another copy, an unresolved V gene accounts for under half, and the cause of the remainder is not known. The sample table shows millions of clones, and about 95% are seen once. The ten largest clones represent around 1.1% of the sample. Material for sequencing was naive CD8+ T cells sorted from blood. This specimen's cell subset or site label, per the study, means: CD45RA+CCR7+. The source of these receptors is a man between 18 and 35 years old in good health.

The V and J genes are TRBV10-3 and TRBJ2-7; TRBD2 aligns across 11 bases. Trimming cost V 3 bases and J 2 bases; bases outside gene matches: 6. This CDR3 spans 16 amino acids. The germline V gene encodes CDR1 ENHRY and CDR2 SYGVKD. CDR3 coding DNA: TGTGCCATCAGTGACCCGGGACTAGCGGAAGCCTACGAGCAGTACTTC. Translation: CAISDPGLAEAYEQYF.

This chain joins TRBV28 and TRBJ2-7; possible D gene TRBD2, 11 bases. The V end was cut by 6 bases, the J end by 0 bases, with 42 bases between. The CDR3 is 24 residues long. Per the germline V gene, CDR1 is MDHEN and CDR2 is SYDVKM. CDR3 DNA: TGTGCCAGCAGATACAATACCGGGACAGGGGATCCCCTAGCGGGAGGATTCAACTCCTACGAGCAGTACTTC. Protein: CASRYNTGTGDPLAGGFNSYEQYF.

The rearrangement links TRBV2 to TRBJ2-5, with D unclear. The germline V gene encodes CDR1 SNHLY and CDR2 FYNNEI. The CDR3 runs to 14 residues. V dropped 2 bases and J dropped 3 bases, with 10 bases sitting between them. In nucleotides, the CDR3 is TGTGCCAGCAGTGAAAGTGGGCTAGAAGAGACCCAGTACTTC. It translates to CASSESGLEETQYF.

The chain uses TRBV4-3 and TRBJ1-2; 11 positions match TRBD1. The germline V gene encodes CDR1 LGHNA and CDR2 YSLEER. This CDR3 has 16 amino acids. Trimming at V came to 0 bases and at J to 3 bases, leaving 3 bases not matched to a gene. CDR3 sequence reads: CASSQEGQGADYGYTF. The CDR3, as DNA: TGCGCCAGCAGCCAAGAAGGACAGGGGGCAGACTATGGCTACACCTTC.

This clone was seen once. The rearrangement joins TRBV4-2 to TRBJ1-6; D may be TRBD1 (5 bases). Germline V gene lookup returns CDR1 LGHNA and CDR2 YNFKEQ. The CDR3 runs 14 residues. V was cut by 4 bases and J by 4 bases, with 8 bases left in between. CDR3 sequence: CASSLTVYNSPLHF. The CDR3, as DNA: TGTGCCAGCAGCCTGACAGTGTATAATTCACCCCTCCACTTT.